The sequence of this T cell receptor beta chain was determined in a study of T cell clonotyping in hematopoietic cell transplantation. The data were produced by immunoSEQ multiplex PCR, yet TCRdb's version contains in-frame clones alone and is incomplete. Of some 8,000 clones in the sample, around nine tenths were seen once. Study outcomes and limitations: Recipient TCR diversity dropped after transplant; expanded clonotypes rose from day 30 to 180. Higher Inverse Simpson Index values in graft donor and pretransplant recipient predicted broader posttransplant TCR diversity.

This CDR3 comprises 13 residues. The V end was cut by 5 bases, the J end by 5 bases, with 12 bases between. Looked up from germline, CDR1 is MGHRA and CDR2 is YSYEKL. Regarding this clone: As yet, its antigen is unknown.

This clonotype originated in a male patient aged 55 to 70 who had an allogeneic stem cell transplant from a related donor, so the T cells may come from the graft donor. Some clones in this sample may be carry-over from other donors' samples. Sample: peripheral blood mononuclear cells, taken at the time of graft-versus-host disease after allogeneic stem cell transplant. The chain joins TRBV4-1 to TRBJ1-1, with no clear D. CDR3 sequence reads: CASSLRERTEAFF. The CDR3 DNA follows: TGCGCCAGCAGCTTACGGGAGAGAACTGAAGCTTTCTTT.